This TCR beta chain originates from a study of OX40 agonist ivuxolimab in advanced cancers. CDR1 and CDR2 from the germline V gene are SQVTM and ANQGSEA. This CDR3 is built from 13 residues. Trimming took 3 bases from V and 1 from J, leaving 9 bases between them. Method: immunoSEQ multiplex PCR; TCRdb's copy keeps in-frame clones and lacks some. The table shows roughly 60,000 clones, with 84% occurring only once. Material: CD4+ or CD8+ T cells sorted from blood, obtained in a trial of the OX40 agonist ivuxolimab. The sequence came from an adult with an advanced solid tumor such as melanoma, head and neck, liver or kidney cancer. This chain connects TRBV29-1 to TRBJ2-5, with a weak D call TRBD1 (6 bases). The CDR3 sequence is CSVDRGSQETQYF. The DNA for the CDR3 is TGCAGCGTTGACAGGGGTTCCCAAGAGACCCAGTACTTC.